The rows below give T cell receptor beta chains drawn from one sample of a study of OX40 agonist ivuxolimab in advanced cancers. Libraries were prepared by immunoSEQ multiplex PCR; TCRdb keeps only in-frame clonotypes and omits some of them. The table has around 90,000 clones, about 94% seen once. Sequencing used CD4+ or CD8+ T cells sorted from blood, obtained in a trial of the OX40 agonist ivuxolimab. The receptors were gathered from an adult with an advanced solid tumor such as melanoma, head and neck, liver or kidney cancer. CDR3s include the opening cysteine and the closing phenylalanine or tryptophan. D genes are given only for firm matches. Only some rows state a clone size, as once, few, many or a class for expanded clones.

J gene: TRBJ2-7; D gene: .; clone size: .; V gene: TRBV4-1; CDR3 protein: CASSQRTFGYEQYF; CDR3 DNA: TGCGCCAGCAGCCAAAGGACCTTCGGTTACGAGCAGTACTTC
J gene: TRBJ2-3; D gene: TRBD1; clone size: .; V gene: TRBV19; CDR3 protein: CASRGQASSTQYF; CDR3 DNA: TGTGCCAGCCGGGGACAGGCCTCCAGTACGCAGTATTTT
J gene: TRBJ1-4; D gene: .; clone size: .; V gene: TRBV11-2; CDR3 protein: CASSLGLATEATNEKLFF; CDR3 DNA: TGTGCCAGCAGCTTAGGTCTCGCGACAGAAGCAACTAATGAAAAACTGTTTTTT
J gene: TRBJ2-1; D gene: TRBD2; clone size: .; V gene: TRBV10-3; CDR3 protein: CAITRQGTSGSHQFF; CDR3 DNA: TGTGCCATCACTAGACAGGGGACTAGCGGGAGCCATCAGTTCTTC
J gene: TRBJ1-4; D gene: TRBD1; clone size: .; V gene: TRBV6-5; CDR3 protein: CASSYSTGQGYEKLFF; CDR3 DNA: TGTGCCAGCAGTTACTCTACGGGACAGGGGTATGAAAAACTGTTTTTT
J gene: TRBJ2-7; D gene: TRBD1; clone size: .; V gene: TRBV18; CDR3 protein: CASSPLSGTGVEQYF; CDR3 DNA: TGTGCCAGCTCACCATTATCCGGGACAGGGGTCGAGCAGTACTTC
J gene: TRBJ1-5; D gene: TRBD1; clone size: once; V gene: TRBV19; CDR3 protein: CASSNTGTGINSNQPQHF; CDR3 DNA: TGTGCCAGTAGCAACACCGGGACAGGGATTAATAGCAATCAGCCCCAGCATTTT
J gene: TRBJ1-3; D gene: .; clone size: .; V gene: TRBV7-9; CDR3 protein: CASSFSGTTGNTIYF; CDR3 DNA: TGTGCCAGCAGCTTCTCCGGGACAACCGGAAACACCATATATTTT
J gene: TRBJ2-1; D gene: .; clone size: .; V gene: TRBV5-1; CDR3 protein: CASSLATGSYNEQFF; CDR3 DNA: TGCGCCAGCAGCTTGGCCACCGGGTCCTACAATGAGCAGTTCTTC
J gene: TRBJ2-7; D gene: .; clone size: .; V gene: TRBV18; CDR3 protein: CASSPPGQRSSYEQYF; CDR3 DNA: TGTGCCAGCTCACCACCGGGGCAGAGGAGCTCCTACGAGCAGTACTTC
J gene: TRBJ2-1; D gene: TRBD2; clone size: .; V gene: TRBV11-2; CDR3 protein: CASSPNAGLGLEQFF; CDR3 DNA: TGTGCCAGCAGCCCAAACGCGGGACTAGGGTTGGAGCAGTTCTTC
J gene: TRBJ2-1; D gene: .; clone size: .; V gene: TRBV5-1; CDR3 protein: CASSLDGTGVVDEQFF; CDR3 DNA: TGCGCCAGCAGCTTGGATGGCACGGGAGTTGTCGATGAGCAGTTCTTC
J gene: TRBJ2-7; D gene: .; clone size: .; V gene: TRBV5-1; CDR3 protein: CASSRDSSRGYEQYF; CDR3 DNA: TGCGCCAGCAGCCGGGACTCTTCCCGCGGGTACGAGCAGTACTTC
J gene: TRBJ1-2; D gene: .; clone size: .; V gene: TRBV6-4; CDR3 protein: CASSEAVGSGYTF; CDR3 DNA: TGTGCCAGCAGTGAAGCCGTGGGGAGTGGCTACACCTTC
J gene: TRBJ2-1; D gene: .; clone size: .; V gene: TRBV2; CDR3 protein: CASGASLSYNEQFF; CDR3 DNA: TGTGCCAGCGGAGCAAGCCTTTCCTACAATGAGCAGTTCTTC
J gene: TRBJ2-3; D gene: .; clone size: few; V gene: TRBV5-4; CDR3 protein: CASSPTPGSRSTDTQYF; CDR3 DNA: TGTGCCAGCAGCCCCACGCCGGGATCAAGGTCCACAGATACGCAGTATTTT
J gene: TRBJ1-5; D gene: .; clone size: .; V gene: TRBV28; CDR3 protein: CASDAGAAQPQHF; CDR3 DNA: TGTGCCAGTGATGCAGGGGCGGCCCAGCCCCAGCATTTT
J gene: TRBJ2-4; D gene: TRBD1; clone size: .; V gene: TRBV19; CDR3 protein: CASSSYPRGQIKSKNIQYF; CDR3 DNA: TGTGCCAGTAGTTCCTATCCCAGGGGGCAGATCAAATCCAAAAACATTCAGTACTTC
J gene: TRBJ1-2; D gene: .; clone size: .; V gene: TRBV21-1; CDR3 protein: CASSEVWGTYGYTF; CDR3 DNA: TGTGCCAGCAGTGAGGTATGGGGAACCTATGGCTACACCTTC
J gene: TRBJ2-7; D gene: TRBD2; clone size: .; V gene: TRBV6-1; CDR3 protein: CAISGGSSNYEQYF; CDR3 DNA: TGTGCCATCTCCGGGGGGAGCAGTAACTACGAGCAGTACTTC
J gene: TRBJ2-3; D gene: TRBD2; clone size: .; V gene: TRBV30; CDR3 protein: CAWTLAGAGRTDTQYF; CDR3 DNA: TGTGCCTGGACACTAGCGGGAGCGGGCCGCACAGATACGCAGTATTTT
J gene: TRBJ1-3; D gene: TRBD1; clone size: few; V gene: TRBV27; CDR3 protein: CASSLKGVGQGVAGNTIYF; CDR3 DNA: TGTGCCAGCAGTTTAAAAGGGGTGGGACAGGGGGTGGCTGGAAACACCATATATTTT
J gene: TRBJ1-4; D gene: TRBD1; clone size: .; V gene: TRBV5-1; CDR3 protein: CASRRGQGVNEKLFF; CDR3 DNA: TGCGCCAGCAGGAGGGGACAGGGAGTAAATGAAAAACTGTTTTTT
J gene: TRBJ2-7; D gene: TRBD1; clone size: .; V gene: TRBV9; CDR3 protein: CASSVGGTGVYEQYF; CDR3 DNA: TGTGCCAGCAGCGTAGGAGGGACAGGGGTCTACGAGCAGTACTTC
J gene: TRBJ2-2; D gene: .; clone size: .; V gene: TRBV28; CDR3 protein: CASSSPGLTGELFF; CDR3 DNA: TGTGCCAGCAGTTCTCCGGGACTCACCGGGGAGCTGTTTTTT
J gene: TRBJ2-2; D gene: .; clone size: .; V gene: TRBV6-4; CDR3 protein: CASSLTVNTGELFF; CDR3 DNA: TGTGCCAGCAGTCTCACAGTTAACACCGGGGAGCTGTTTTTT
J gene: TRBJ1-5; D gene: .; clone size: .; V gene: TRBV18; CDR3 protein: CASSPPGNQPQHF; CDR3 DNA: TGTGCCAGCTCACCACCGGGGAACCAGCCCCAGCATTTT
J gene: TRBJ2-7; D gene: .; clone size: .; V gene: TRBV5-8; CDR3 protein: CASSFLHGPYEQYF; CDR3 DNA: TGTGCCAGCAGCTTCCTTCACGGCCCCTACGAGCAGTACTTC
J gene: TRBJ1-5; D gene: TRBD1; clone size: once; V gene: TRBV19; CDR3 protein: CASSIGTGTNQPQHF; CDR3 DNA: TGTGCCAGTAGTATTGGGACAGGGACCAATCAGCCCCAGCATTTT
J gene: TRBJ2-1; D gene: .; clone size: .; V gene: TRBV28; CDR3 protein: CASSKVVGGDEQFF; CDR3 DNA: TGTGCCAGCAGTAAGGTCGTGGGTGGGGATGAGCAGTTCTTC
J gene: TRBJ2-7; D gene: TRBD2; clone size: few; V gene: TRBV7-2; CDR3 protein: CASSTRTSGDYEQYF; CDR3 DNA: TGTGCCAGCAGCACAAGGACTAGCGGGGATTACGAGCAGTACTTC
J gene: TRBJ2-1; D gene: TRBD1; clone size: .; V gene: TRBV7-9; CDR3 protein: CASSLGTGVRNEQFF; CDR3 DNA: TGTGCCAGCAGCCTAGGGACAGGGGTACGCAATGAGCAGTTCTTC
J gene: TRBJ2-7; D gene: .; clone size: .; V gene: TRBV7-9; CDR3 protein: CASSSRLGGNYEQYF; CDR3 DNA: TGTGCCAGCAGTTCCCGTTTGGGGGGCAACTACGAGCAGTACTTC
J gene: TRBJ1-6; D gene: TRBD1; clone size: .; V gene: TRBV30; CDR3 protein: CAWTGGHNSPLHF; CDR3 DNA: TGTGCCTGGACAGGGGGACATAATTCACCCCTCCACTTT
J gene: TRBJ1-1; D gene: .; clone size: .; V gene: TRBV4-2; CDR3 protein: CASSLVDTEAFF; CDR3 DNA: TGTGCCAGCAGCTTGGTCGACACTGAAGCTTTCTTT
J gene: TRBJ1-1; D gene: TRBD1; clone size: once; V gene: TRBV10-3; CDR3 protein: CAITSGQGRTEAFF; CDR3 DNA: TGTGCCATCACGTCGGGACAGGGGCGGACTGAAGCTTTCTTT
J gene: TRBJ2-6; D gene: .; clone size: .; V gene: TRBV4-2; CDR3 protein: CASSHGEGGANVLTF; CDR3 DNA: TGTGCCAGCAGCCATGGGGAAGGTGGGGCCAACGTCCTGACTTTC
J gene: TRBJ2-6; D gene: .; clone size: .; V gene: TRBV28; CDR3 protein: CATYGGYSGANVLTF; CDR3 DNA: TGTGCCACTTACGGGGGTTACTCTGGGGCCAACGTCCTGACTTTC
J gene: TRBJ2-7; D gene: TRBD1; clone size: .; V gene: TRBV7-9; CDR3 protein: CASSFRTGKGGNEQYF; CDR3 DNA: TGTGCCAGCAGCTTTCGGACAGGAAAAGGAGGAAACGAGCAGTACTTC
J gene: TRBJ1-2; D gene: TRBD1; clone size: .; V gene: TRBV19; CDR3 protein: CASSAGTGDFYGYTF; CDR3 DNA: TGTGCCAGTAGTGCCGGGACAGGAGATTTTTATGGCTACACCTTC
J gene: TRBJ2-1; D gene: .; clone size: .; V gene: TRBV6-6; CDR3 protein: CASKREGSSYNEQFF; CDR3 DNA: TGTGCCAGCAAGAGAGAGGGGAGCTCCTACAATGAGCAGTTCTTC
J gene: TRBJ2-7; D gene: TRBD1; clone size: .; V gene: TRBV19; CDR3 protein: CASKQGAFYEQYF; CDR3 DNA: TGTGCCAGTAAACAGGGGGCATTCTACGAGCAGTACTTC
J gene: TRBJ1-1; D gene: TRBD1; clone size: few; V gene: TRBV7-9; CDR3 protein: CASSYGTDEAFF; CDR3 DNA: TGTGCCAGCAGCTATGGGACAGATGAAGCTTTCTTT
J gene: TRBJ1-1; D gene: .; clone size: .; V gene: TRBV7-9; CDR3 protein: CASSSRDPGEHSEAFF; CDR3 DNA: TGTGCCAGCAGCTCCCGGGACCCAGGTGAACACTCTGAAGCTTTCTTT
J gene: TRBJ1-2; D gene: .; clone size: .; V gene: TRBV19; CDR3 protein: CASSKGTYGYTF; CDR3 DNA: TGTGCCAGTAGTAAAGGGACCTATGGCTACACCTTC
J gene: TRBJ2-1; D gene: .; clone size: .; V gene: TRBV20-1; CDR3 protein: CSARDKNEQFF; CDR3 DNA: TGCAGTGCCAGAGACAAAAATGAGCAGTTCTTC
J gene: TRBJ1-5; D gene: .; clone size: .; V gene: TRBV28; CDR3 protein: CASSSWANQPQHF; CDR3 DNA: TGTGCCAGCAGTTCGTGGGCAAATCAGCCCCAGCATTTT
J gene: TRBJ2-3; D gene: TRBD1; clone size: .; V gene: TRBV5-1; CDR3 protein: CASSWGQGTTDTQYF; CDR3 DNA: TGCGCCAGCAGCTGGGGACAGGGAACCACAGATACGCAGTATTTT
J gene: TRBJ2-1; D gene: TRBD2; clone size: few; V gene: TRBV6-6; CDR3 protein: CASSGTSGNYNEQFF; CDR3 DNA: TGTGCCAGCAGCGGGACTAGCGGGAACTACAATGAGCAGTTCTTC
J gene: TRBJ1-5; D gene: .; clone size: .; V gene: TRBV30; CDR3 protein: CAWRQGDNQPQHF; CDR3 DNA: TGTGCCTGGAGACAGGGAGACAATCAGCCCCAGCATTTT
J gene: TRBJ2-3; D gene: TRBD1; clone size: .; V gene: TRBV7-2; CDR3 protein: CASSHRQGGVRDTQYF; CDR3 DNA: TGTGCCAGCAGCCATAGACAGGGGGGAGTTAGAGATACGCAGTATTTT
J gene: TRBJ1-3; D gene: .; clone size: .; V gene: TRBV5-1; CDR3 protein: CASSTQGTGNTIYF; CDR3 DNA: TGCGCCAGCAGCACACAGGGTACTGGAAACACCATATATTTT